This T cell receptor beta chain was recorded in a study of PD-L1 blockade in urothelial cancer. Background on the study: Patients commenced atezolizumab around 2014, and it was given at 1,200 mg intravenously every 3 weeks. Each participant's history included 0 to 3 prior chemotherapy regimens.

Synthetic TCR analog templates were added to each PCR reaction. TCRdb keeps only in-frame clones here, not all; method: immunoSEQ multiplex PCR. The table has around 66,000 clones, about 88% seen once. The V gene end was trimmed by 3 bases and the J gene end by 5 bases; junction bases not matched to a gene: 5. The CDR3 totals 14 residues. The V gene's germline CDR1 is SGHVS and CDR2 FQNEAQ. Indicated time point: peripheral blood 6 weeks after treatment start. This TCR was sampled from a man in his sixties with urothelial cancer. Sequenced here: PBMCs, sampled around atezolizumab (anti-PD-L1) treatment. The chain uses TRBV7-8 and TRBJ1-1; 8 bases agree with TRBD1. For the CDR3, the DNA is TGTGCCAGCAGCTTTGACAGGGGCAAGACTGAAGCTTTCTTT. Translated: CASSFDRGKTEAFF.